Listed here are 5 T cell receptor beta chains from one sample, sequenced in a study of identical twins (dated by TCRdb to the mid-2010s). Libraries were built with 5' RACE. The instrument was an Illumina HiSeq 2000. TCRdb reran the public reads through fastp at Q25 and MiXCR, keeping productive beta chains. Every distinct CDR3 protein forms one entry, paired with its most common genes and DNA. This sample comprises approximately 530,000 distinct CDR3 sequences, around 24% of them detected only once. The ten largest clones take up 0.45% to 0.5% of the sample. These data were also filed under a second study, of yellow fever vaccine responses in identical twins.

The specimen sequenced was CD4+ T cells sorted from blood. These receptors all come from a young woman in good health.

This chain uses TRBV20-1 with TRBJ2-5; 9 positions agree with TRBD1. Per the germline V gene, CDR1 is DFQATT and CDR2 is SNEGSKA (reference sequence). The junction had 9 bases not matched to a gene; V was cut back by 6 bases and J by 1 base. This CDR3 spans 15 amino acids. This chain's CDR3 is CSAENRGRSQETQYF. In nucleotides, the CDR3 is TGCAGTGCGGAGAACAGGGGGCGATCCCAAGAGACCCAGTACTTC.

This clonotype has just a few counts. The rearrangement joins TRBV5-1 to TRBJ2-2; D gene uncertain. Germline values: CDR1 SGHRS, CDR2 YFSETQ. The length of the CDR3 is 16 residues. Trimming took 4 bases from V and 0 from J, leaving 13 bases between them. CDR3 in amino acids: CASSPTAFANTGELFF. Here the CDR3 DNA reads TGCGCCAGCAGCCCTACGGCGTTCGCGAACACCGGGGAGCTGTTTTTT.

V is TRBV24-1 and J is TRBJ2-2; D may be TRBD1 (5 bases). CDR3 length equals 14 residues. The germline CDR1 and CDR2 sequences are KGHDR and SFDVKD. V was cut by 9 bases and J by 1 base, with 11 bases left in between. The CDR3 loop reads CATSRALNTGELFF. In nucleotides, the CDR3 is TGTGCCACCTCCAGGGCCCTGAACACCGGGGAGCTGTTTTTT.

This clonotype was seen many times. The genes are TRBV5-6 and TRBJ1-1; 7 bases line up with TRBD1. CDR3 length equals 14 residues. Trimming at V came to 4 bases and at J to 1 base, leaving 4 bases not matched to a gene. CDR1 and CDR2 (germline): SGHDT, YYEEEE. CDR3 region: CASSTGARNTEAFF. The CDR3 nucleotides read TGTGCCAGCAGCACAGGGGCACGGAACACTGAAGCTTTCTTT.

The rearrangement links TRBV4-2 to TRBJ1-2; possibly TRBD1 for D (5 bases). Germline CDR1 reads LGHNA; CDR2 reads YNFKEQ. The length of the CDR3 is 15 residues. V was trimmed by 5 bases and J by 5 bases, leaving 18 bases between them. CDR3 sequence: CASSSEVSGSYGYTF. In nucleotides, the CDR3 is TGTGCCAGCAGCTCCGAGGTGTCAGGGTCTTATGGCTACACCTTC.